Described below is a single T cell receptor beta chain sequence and its context. The source of the sample is a study of CD8 T cells in Susac syndrome. Germline V gene sequence: CDR1 SNHLY, CDR2 FYNNEI. The CDR3 has 12 amino acids. V lost 6 bases to trimming and J lost 3 bases; unmatched junction nucleotides: 1. TCR beta was sequenced from blood CD8+ and CD4+ T cells. TEMRA cells were FACS-enriched, unlike CD8+ and CD4+ T cells, which were negatively isolated. Random hexamers served to reverse transcribe roughly 0.5 to 1 ug RNA. A multiplex approach, immunoSEQ multiplex PCR, amplified TCR beta CDR3 across 54 Vbeta and 13 Jbeta. MiXCR, applied by TCRdb to the immunoSEQ multiplex PCR reads, yields one record per CDR3 protein. The sample has some 300,000 distinct CDR3 sequences, around 89% seen once.

The receptor comes from a human donor with multiple sclerosis. Sample: CD8+ T cells from PBMCs. The chain employs TRBV2 and TRBJ1-1; 7 nucleotides match TRBD1. The CDR3 loop is CASRGQYTEAFF. CDR3 nucleotide sequence: TGTGCCAGCAGGGGACAGTACACTGAAGCTTTCTTT. The whole variable domain, filled in from reference TRBV2 and TRBJ1-1, reads EPEVTQTPSHQVTQMGQEVILRCVPISNHLYFYWYRQILGQKVEFLVSFYNNEISEKSEIFDDQFSVERPDGSNFTLKIRSTKLEDSAMYFCASRGQYTEAFFGQGTRLTVV.